This T cell receptor beta chain was captured by sequencing in a study of blood T cell repertoires in COVID-19. Assay used: immunoSEQ multiplex PCR; TCRdb lists only in-frame clones, some missing. The sample shows some 31,000 clones, 78% of them seen only once. The CDR3 length is 15 residues. Trimming took 4 bases from V and 4 from J, leaving 16 bases between them. Germline V gives CDR1 SGHRS, CDR2 YFSETQ. The receptor was isolated from a woman aged 60-70 years with acute or convalescent COVID-19. The sequencing input was peripheral blood. V and J are TRBV5-1 and TRBJ2-3; tentative D call: TRBD1 (7 bases). CDR3 coding DNA: TGCGCCAGCAGCGGAGGGGGCGCGGATGCAGATACGCAGTATTTT. This translates into CASSGGGADADTQYF. Full variable domain (missing parts from reference TRBV5-1 and TRBJ2-3): KAGVTQTPRYLIKTRGQQVTLSCSPISGHRSVSWYQQTPGQGLQFLFEYFSETQRNKGNFPGRFSGRQFSNSRSEMNVSTLELGDSALYLCASSGGGADADTQYFGPGTRLTVL.